One sample yielded the 30 T cell receptor beta chains listed below, sequenced in a study of blood T cell repertoires in COVID-19. Repertoires were generated with immunoSEQ multiplex PCR, while TCRdb's copy carries only in-frame clones and drops some. The profile shows 350,000 or so clones, about 89% of them singletons. Sequenced input: peripheral blood. These receptors originate from a woman aged 25 to 39 with COVID-19, enrolled during active disease.

This clone was counted only a few times. The chain uses TRBV28 and TRBJ1-1, with no clear D. V lost 5 bases to trimming and J lost 0 bases, with 13 bases between them. The CDR3 spans 15 residues. The germline gives CDR1 MDHEN, CDR2 SYDVKM. CDR3 bases: TGTGCCAGCAGTACCCCCCGAGGCATGAACACTGAAGCTTTCTTT. Translation: CASSTPRGMNTEAFF.

The chain recombines TRBV28 with TRBJ2-1; maybe TRBD1 (9 bases). This CDR3 has 16 residues. Germline V lookup: CDR1 MDHEN, CDR2 SYDVKM. Trimming left V 7 bases short and J 4 bases short, with 20 bases between. The CDR3 here is CASTRGGQGQYNEQFF. CDR3 nucleotides: TGTGCCAGCACCCGGGGGGGACAGGGACAGTACAATGAGCAGTTCTTC.

The chain has TRBV19 and TRBJ1-6, with D possibly TRBD1 on 5 matching bases. The length of the CDR3 is 13 residues. Trimming removed 7 bases from V and 9 bases from J, with 13 bases in between. Germline V gene sequence: CDR1 LNHDA, CDR2 SQIVND (reference sequence). CDR3 sequence (DNA): TGTGCCAGTACCTCTGGGGCTGGTTCACCCCTCCACTTT. This translates into CASTSGAGSPLHF. Based on the CDR3 plus reference TRBV19 and TRBJ1-6, the full variable domain is DGGITQSPKYLFRKEGQNVTLSCEQNLNHDAMYWYRQDPGQGLRLIYYSQIVNDFQKGDIAEGYSVSREKKESFPLTVTSAQKNPTAFYLCASTSGAGSPLHFGNGTRLTVT.

Regarding this clone: The same CDR3 also results from other DNA sequences found in this sample. This chain links TRBV28 with TRBJ2-7; D gene uncertain. Between the trimmed V and J ends, which lost 4 bases and 2 bases, there was a span of 6 bases. The CDR3 has 12 residues. The V gene's germline CDR1 is MDHEN and CDR2 SYDVKM. CDR3 nucleotide sequence: TGTGCCAGCAGTTCAGGCGCCTACGAGCAGTACTTC. Protein sequence: CASSSGAYEQYF.

The rearrangement joins TRBV7-9 to TRBJ1-4, with 8 nucleotides matching TRBD1. The CDR3 loop spans 12 amino acids. Germline loops: CDR1 SEHNR, CDR2 FQNEAQ (reference sequence). V was pared by 4 bases and J by 11 bases, with 3 bases of the junction left unmatched. CDR3 nucleotides: TGTGCCAGCAGCTCCGACAGGGGCAAACTGTTTTTT. Translation gives CASSSDRGKLFF.

This chain links TRBV6-5 with TRBJ2-1, with 7 positions matching TRBD2. CDR1 is MNHEY and CDR2 is SVGAGI in the germline V gene. The CDR3 is 16 amino acids. With 0 bases clipped from V and 5 bases from J, the junction kept 7 bases outside the gene matches. CDR3 DNA: TGTGCCAGCAGTTACTCATGGGGCGCGGGGGACAATGAGCAGTTCTTC. Its protein product is CASSYSWGAGDNEQFF.

The chain recombines TRBV9 with TRBJ2-5; 9 bases agree with TRBD1. CDR1 and CDR2 (germline): SGDLS, YYNGEE. This CDR3 is built from 15 residues. Germline trimming cut 4 bases from V and 1 base from J; bases unmatched to any gene: 5. The CDR3 sequence: CASSKQGALQETQYF. CDR3 DNA sequence: TGTGCCAGCAGCAAACAGGGGGCCCTCCAAGAGACCCAGTACTTC.

This chain joins TRBV4-1 and TRBJ1-1, with a possible D match to TRBD1 (5 bases). CDR1 and CDR2 from the germline V gene are MGHRA and YSYEKL. Trimming removed 4 bases at V and 3 bases at J, with 12 bases between. The length of the CDR3 is 14 residues. The CDR3 sequence: CASSRISQDTEAFF. The CDR3 nucleotides are TGCGCCAGCAGCCGAATTTCACAGGACACTGAAGCTTTCTTT.

V gene TRBV3-1 (or the pseudogene TRBV3-2) combines with J gene TRBJ2-7; a weak D match, TRBD2 (6 bases). Trimming stripped 4 bases from V and 3 bases from J, with 16 bases between. Germline V gives CDR1 LGHDT, CDR2 YNNKEL (reference sequence). The CDR3 is 15 residues long. The CDR3 nucleotides are TGTGCCAGCAGCCCGCCTAACGGGGGTGTCTACGAGCAGTACTTC. It specifies CASSPPNGGVYEQYF.

The table lists this clone with a few counts. The chain carries TRBV21-1 and TRBJ2-7; the table's D call TRBD1 went unverified against the DNA. TRBV21-1 corresponds to a pseudogene. The CDR3 spans 15 residues. This CDR3 is CASSNPDRHAYEQYF. CDR3 DNA: TGTGCCAGCAGCAACCCTGACAGACACGCCTACGAGCAGTACTTC.

This clone was seen once. As DNA, the CDR3 is TGCAGCGTTCAGTCTAGCGGGCGGTCCTACGAGCAGTACTTC. This encodes CSVQSSGRSYEQYF. V is TRBV29-1 and J is TRBJ2-7; TRBD2 agrees at 8 bases. With V trimmed by 5 bases and J by 1 base, 7 bases remained unmatched. CDR1 SQVTM and CDR2 ANQGSEA come from the germline V gene. The CDR3 runs to 14 residues.

In its sample, this clone was seen a few times. This chain connects TRBV19 to TRBJ1-2, with 12 bases lining up with TRBD1. CDR1 is LNHDA and CDR2 is SQIVND in the germline V gene (reference sequence). The CDR3 extends over 15 amino acids. With 6 bases clipped from V and 5 bases from J, the junction kept 7 bases outside the gene matches. The CDR3 DNA follows: TGTGCCAGTAGCCTCCCGGGACAGGGGGCTTATGGCTACACCTTC. Protein product: CASSLPGQGAYGYTF.

The chain couples TRBV9 to TRBJ1-1; 10 nucleotides line up with TRBD1. The CDR3 has 16 residues. The V gene end was trimmed by 3 bases and the J gene end by 5 bases; junction bases not matched to a gene: 10. Looked up from germline, CDR1 is SGDLS and CDR2 is YYNGEE. CDR3 region: CASSAGTGAGGTEAFF. CDR3 sequence (DNA): TGTGCCAGCAGCGCCGGGACAGGGGCCGGGGGAACTGAAGCTTTCTTT.

This sequence joins TRBV3-1 (or the pseudogene TRBV3-2) and TRBJ2-2; 10 nucleotides line up with TRBD1. Germline CDR1 reads LGHDT; CDR2 reads YNNKEL (reference sequence). The CDR3 totals 15 residues. J was trimmed by 3 bases and V by 6 bases; bases with no gene match: 4. CDR3 coding DNA: TGTGCCAGCAGTCGGGACAGGGGTTACACCGGGGAGCTGTTTTTT. Translation gives CASSRDRGYTGELFF.

The rearrangement uses TRBV12-5 and TRBJ2-7; 11 bases are a match to TRBD1. The junction had 7 bases not matched to a gene; V was cut back by 11 bases and J by 4 bases. CDR1 and CDR2 from the germline V gene are LGHNT and FRNRAP. The CDR3 runs to 13 residues. CDR3 region: CAGNRDRGYEQYF. CDR3 sequence (DNA): TGTGCTGGAAACCGGGACAGGGGGTACGAGCAGTACTTC.

In its sample, this clone was seen once. At one boundary the junction diverges from the germline segment, which might be a read error. This chain connects TRBV7-3 to TRBJ2-1, with TRBD2 matching 8 bases. CDR1 and CDR2 from the germline V gene are SGHTA and FQGTGA. The CDR3 runs 16 residues. This CDR3 is CASSPRGGLLYNAQFF. DNA of the CDR3: TGTGCCAGCAGCCCACGGGGGGGACTTCTGTACAATGCGCAGTTCTTC.

This chain joins TRBV24-1 and TRBJ1-1; no clear D gene. The CDR3 length is 15 residues. Germline V gene data show CDR1 as KGHDR and CDR2 as SFDVKD. Trimming removed 2 bases from V and 3 bases from J, with 12 bases in between. The CDR3 is CATSDSGTGDTEAFF. CDR3 DNA sequence: TGTGCCACCAGTGATTCGGGCACCGGGGACACTGAAGCTTTCTTT.

The V and J genes are TRBV9 and TRBJ1-1; D call uncertain. This CDR3 is built from 13 residues. V gave up 0 bases and J gave up 11 bases, with 14 bases separating them. CDR1 is SGDLS and CDR2 is YYNGEE in the germline V gene. The CDR3 region is CASSVDGVGGAFF. DNA of the CDR3: TGTGCCAGCAGCGTAGATGGGGTTGGAGGGGCTTTCTTT.

This chain joins TRBV7-2 and TRBJ2-3; TRBD2 might be the D (6 bases). The CDR3 runs 13 residues. Germline CDR1 and CDR2: SGHTA and FQGNSA. Trimming stripped 3 bases from V and 8 bases from J, with 12 bases between. The CDR3 loop reads CASSLWRDTTQYF. CDR3 sequence (DNA): TGTGCCAGCAGCTTGTGGCGGGATACTACGCAGTATTTT.

The V gene is TRBV4-2, the J gene TRBJ1-5; tentative D call: TRBD1 (6 bases). This CDR3 is built from 14 residues. V was pared by 8 bases and J by 0 bases, with 11 bases between. From germline, CDR1 is LGHNA and CDR2 YNFKEQ. CDR3 nucleotides: TGTGCCAGCGGGCCGACAGGTAGCAATCAGCCCCAGCATTTT. It encodes CASGPTGSNQPQHF.

This clone was found a few times. The rearrangement joins TRBV27 to TRBJ2-2, with a possible D match to TRBD2 (5 bases). V was shortened by 2 bases and J by 4 bases, with 8 bases between the two germline ends. The CDR3 length is 14 residues. Germline assignment: CDR1 MNHEY and CDR2 SMNVEV (reference sequence). CDR3 sequence: CASSLGLITGELFF. For the CDR3, the DNA is TGTGCCAGCAGTTTAGGACTGATCACCGGGGAGCTGTTTTTT.

This chain joins TRBV29-1 and TRBJ2-5; tentative D call: TRBD2 (6 bases). The CDR3 length is 12 residues. V was shortened by 1 base and J by 3 bases, with 6 bases between the two germline ends. The germline V gene encodes CDR1 SQVTM and CDR2 ANQGSEA. The CDR3 coding sequence is TGCAGCGTTGAAGTAGCGGAAGAGACCCAGTACTTC. This encodes CSVEVAEETQYF.

The J gene is TRBJ2-7, the V gene TRBV19; 9 bases map to TRBD1. This CDR3 is built from 15 residues. Germline CDR1 LNHDA, CDR2 SQIVND (reference sequence). V was clipped by 2 bases and J by 5 bases; unmatched bases: 7. The CDR3: CASSITGTGTNEQYF. The DNA for the CDR3 is TGTGCCAGTAGTATAACCGGGACAGGGACCAACGAGCAGTACTTC.

V is TRBV28 and J is TRBJ2-3; 9 bases fit TRBD1. The CDR3 has 15 residues. The J segment lost 2 bases and the V segment lost 7 bases, leaving 7 bases of the junction unmatched. Per the germline V gene, CDR1 is MDHEN and CDR2 is SYDVKM. CDR3 DNA: TGTGCCAGCATCAGCGGGACAGGGATCACAGATACGCAGTATTTT. It codes for CASISGTGITDTQYF.

This clone has just one count. This chain uses TRBV6-5 with TRBJ2-1; 9 bases align to TRBD1. Germline V lookup: CDR1 MNHEY, CDR2 SVGAGI. This CDR3 comprises 15 residues. V was clipped by 6 bases and J by 2 bases; unmatched bases: 5. The CDR3 sequence is CASRKTGGPYNEQFF. The CDR3 bases are TGTGCCAGCAGGAAGACAGGGGGTCCCTACAATGAGCAGTTCTTC.

The chain has TRBV6-2 or TRBV6-3 and TRBJ2-5, with TRBD1 matching over 7 bases. The CDR3 has 13 amino acids. Germline CDR1 MNHEY, CDR2 SVGEGT. After removal of 6 bases from V and 2 bases from J, the junction contained 3 bases not matched to a gene. This CDR3 reads CASSWTGQETQYF. The CDR3 DNA is TGTGCCAGCAGCTGGACAGGACAAGAGACCCAGTACTTC.

This clone was seen just once. In the same sample, other DNA sequences code for this CDR3. The chain links TRBV5-4 to TRBJ2-1; TRBD2 agrees at 7 bases. Looked up from germline, CDR1 is SGHNT and CDR2 is YYREEE (reference sequence). J was trimmed by 0 bases and V by 0 bases; bases with no gene match: 3. This CDR3 is 16 amino acids long. The CDR3 sequence is CASSLVGGSSYNEQFF. The CDR3 bases are TGTGCCAGCAGCTTGGTAGGCGGGAGCTCCTACAATGAGCAGTTCTTC.

Concerning this clone itself: This sample also contains other DNA sequences that code for the same CDR3. The V and J genes are TRBV19 and TRBJ2-7; TRBD2 aligns across 12 bases. The CDR3 is made up of 15 amino acids. Trimming took 4 bases from V and 4 from J; bases not matched to a gene: 5. The germline CDR1 and CDR2 sequences are LNHDA and SQIVND (reference sequence). CDR3 loop: CASSTLAGGPYEQYF. CDR3 DNA: TGTGCCAGTAGTACCCTAGCGGGAGGGCCTTACGAGCAGTACTTC.

The V call is TRBV7-2, the J call TRBJ2-1, with 10 bases identical to TRBD2. The CDR3 is 15 amino acids. Germline-derived CDR1 and CDR2 are SGHTA and FQGNSA. The trim removed 1 base at V and 9 bases at J, leaving 6 bases unmatched. For the CDR3, the DNA is TGTGCCAGCAGCTTAGATCTAGCGGGAGCCGGTGAGCAGTTCTTC. Protein sequence: CASSLDLAGAGEQFF.

V gene TRBV29-1 combines with J gene TRBJ1-2; no definite D call. V dropped 0 bases and J dropped 4 bases, with 12 bases sitting between them. The CDR3 length is 14 residues. CDR1 and CDR2 (germline): SQVTM, ANQGSEA. The CDR3 bases are TGCAGCGTTGAAGAAGGCGACACCTTCTATGGCTACACCTTC. Translation: CSVEEGDTFYGYTF. Full variable domain (outside the CDR3, taken from reference TRBV29-1 and TRBJ1-2): SAVISQKPSRDICQRGTSLTIQCQVDSQVTMMFWYRQQPGQSLTLIATANQGSEATYESGFVIDKFPISRPNLTFSTLTVSNMSPEDSSIYLCSVEEGDTFYGYTFGSGTRLTVV.